This record looks at one T cell receptor beta chain sequence and its context. Vbeta (60) and Jbeta (13) primers were used in the PCR. Here immunoSEQ multiplex PCR was the method, and the copy in TCRdb shows in-frame clones only, minus some. The table shows around 110,000 clones, with roughly 80% occurring only once. The sample comes from a study of cytomegalovirus exposure and HLA in healthy donors. The germline V gene encodes CDR1 SGHDT and CDR2 YYEEEE. The trim removed 4 bases at V and 3 bases at J, leaving 2 bases unmatched. This CDR3 spans 13 amino acids. The sample consisted of PBMCs. The receptor was derived from a man under 40 in good health and CMV-seronegative. The chain uses TRBV5-6 and TRBJ1-1; TRBD1 matches 8 bases. CDR3 DNA: TGTGCCAGCAGCGGACAGGGTTACACTGAAGCTTTCTTT. The encoded protein is CASSGQGYTEAFF. The full variable domain, completed using reference TRBV5-6 and TRBJ1-1, is DAGVTQSPTHLIKTRGQQVTLRCSPKSGHDTVSWYQQALGQGPQFIFQYYEEEERQRGNFPDRFSGHQFPNYSSELNVNALLLGDSALYLCASSGQGYTEAFFGQGTRLTVV.